What follows are 7 T cell receptor beta chains derived from one specimen sequenced in a study of T cell repertoires in cytomegalovirus infection. TCRdb analysed the reads with MiXCR anew, one entry per CDR3 protein. Of 150,000 to 200,000 distinct CDR3 sequences in the sample, roughly 20% were seen once. Antigens of these TCRs are unknown. Sequencing was performed on CD8+ T cells from cultured PBMCs, taken from culture after CMV antigen stimulation. The receptor set was obtained from a human donor in good health (CMV status not recorded). Some clones in this sample may be carry-over from other donors' samples.

This clonotype came up a few times. The chain has TRBV7-9 and TRBJ2-1; D is possibly TRBD2 (5 bases). The germline gives CDR1 SEHNR, CDR2 FQNEAQ (reference sequence). Trimming stripped 4 bases from V and 1 base from J, with 11 bases between. CDR3 length equals 15 residues. CDR3 nucleotide sequence: TGTGCCAGCAGCTCAACGGGATATTCCTACAATGAGCAGTTCTTC. This gives the protein CASSSTGYSYNEQFF.

This clonotype has more than one count but fewer than ten. The chain couples TRBV7-2 to TRBJ2-1; TRBD2 matches 12 bases. The CDR3 covers 18 residues. Per germline, CDR1 SGHTA and CDR2 FQGNSA. After removal of 5 bases from V and 9 bases from J, the junction contained 17 bases not matched to a gene. CDR3 DNA sequence: TGTGCCAGCAGCACCCAGAGGACTAGCGGGATCCGCAGGCCTGAGCAGTTCTTC. Translation: CASSTQRTSGIRRPEQFF.

The V and J genes are TRBV7-9 and TRBJ1-1; 9 bases map to TRBD1. Per germline, CDR1 SEHNR and CDR2 FQNEAQ (reference sequence). Unmatched junction bases numbered 12, after V lost 5 bases and J lost 8 bases. This CDR3 comprises 15 residues. The CDR3, as DNA: TGTGCCAGCAGCCCAGGGGACAGGGTGAGGGCCGAAGCTTTCTTT. It codes for CASSPGDRVRAEAFF.

This clonotype was recorded a few times. J is TRBJ1-5 and V is TRBV7-8; 8 nucleotides align to TRBD1. Trimming removed 1 base from V and 5 bases from J; junction bases left unmatched: 7. This CDR3 is 16 amino acids long. The germline V gene has CDR1 SGHVS and CDR2 FQNEAQ. The CDR3 DNA is TGTGCCAGCAGCTTAGTTTTTGCAGGGGGCGATCAGCCCCAGCATTTT. Translating gives CASSLVFAGGDQPQHF.

This clonotype was counted a few times. V gene TRBV7-2 combines with J gene TRBJ2-3; 11 nucleotides align to TRBD2. CDR3 length equals 15 residues. Germline CDR1 SGHTA, CDR2 FQGNSA. The V segment lost 5 bases and the J segment 4 bases; nucleotides outside the gene matches: 5. CDR3 nucleotide sequence: TGTGCCAGCAGCCCACTAGCGGGGGCCGCAGATACGCAGTATTTT. Its protein product is CASSPLAGAADTQYF.

This clonotype was found a few times. The V gene is TRBV5-8, the J gene TRBJ1-4; D is ambiguous. The V end was cut by 2 bases, the J end by 8 bases, with 7 bases between. Per germline, CDR1 SGHTS and CDR2 YDEGEE. The CDR3 runs 12 residues. For the CDR3, the DNA is TGTGCCAGCAGCTTCTTAAAGGAAAAACTGTTTTTT. It specifies CASSFLKEKLFF.

The rearrangement joins TRBV7-9 to TRBJ2-7; a possible D gene is TRBD2 (5 bases). CDR3 length: 15 residues. CDR1 is SEHNR, CDR2 FQNEAQ, per germline (reference sequence). The germline V and J ends were trimmed by 2 bases and 0 bases, with 11 bases remaining between them. CDR3 loop: CASSLSGLPSYEQYF. Written as DNA, the CDR3 is TGTGCCAGCAGCTTAAGTGGACTCCCCTCCTACGAGCAGTACTTC.